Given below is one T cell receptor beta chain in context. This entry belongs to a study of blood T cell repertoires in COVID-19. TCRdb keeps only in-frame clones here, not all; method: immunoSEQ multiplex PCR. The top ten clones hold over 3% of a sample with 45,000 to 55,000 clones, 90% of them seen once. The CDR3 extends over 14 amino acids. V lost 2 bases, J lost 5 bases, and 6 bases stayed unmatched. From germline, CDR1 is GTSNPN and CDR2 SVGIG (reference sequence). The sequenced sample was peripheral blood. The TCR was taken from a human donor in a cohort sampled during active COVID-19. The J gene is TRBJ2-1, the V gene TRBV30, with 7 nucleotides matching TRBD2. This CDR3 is CAWSIAGAHNEQFF. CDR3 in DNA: TGTGCCTGGAGTATAGCGGGTGCCCACAATGAGCAGTTCTTC.